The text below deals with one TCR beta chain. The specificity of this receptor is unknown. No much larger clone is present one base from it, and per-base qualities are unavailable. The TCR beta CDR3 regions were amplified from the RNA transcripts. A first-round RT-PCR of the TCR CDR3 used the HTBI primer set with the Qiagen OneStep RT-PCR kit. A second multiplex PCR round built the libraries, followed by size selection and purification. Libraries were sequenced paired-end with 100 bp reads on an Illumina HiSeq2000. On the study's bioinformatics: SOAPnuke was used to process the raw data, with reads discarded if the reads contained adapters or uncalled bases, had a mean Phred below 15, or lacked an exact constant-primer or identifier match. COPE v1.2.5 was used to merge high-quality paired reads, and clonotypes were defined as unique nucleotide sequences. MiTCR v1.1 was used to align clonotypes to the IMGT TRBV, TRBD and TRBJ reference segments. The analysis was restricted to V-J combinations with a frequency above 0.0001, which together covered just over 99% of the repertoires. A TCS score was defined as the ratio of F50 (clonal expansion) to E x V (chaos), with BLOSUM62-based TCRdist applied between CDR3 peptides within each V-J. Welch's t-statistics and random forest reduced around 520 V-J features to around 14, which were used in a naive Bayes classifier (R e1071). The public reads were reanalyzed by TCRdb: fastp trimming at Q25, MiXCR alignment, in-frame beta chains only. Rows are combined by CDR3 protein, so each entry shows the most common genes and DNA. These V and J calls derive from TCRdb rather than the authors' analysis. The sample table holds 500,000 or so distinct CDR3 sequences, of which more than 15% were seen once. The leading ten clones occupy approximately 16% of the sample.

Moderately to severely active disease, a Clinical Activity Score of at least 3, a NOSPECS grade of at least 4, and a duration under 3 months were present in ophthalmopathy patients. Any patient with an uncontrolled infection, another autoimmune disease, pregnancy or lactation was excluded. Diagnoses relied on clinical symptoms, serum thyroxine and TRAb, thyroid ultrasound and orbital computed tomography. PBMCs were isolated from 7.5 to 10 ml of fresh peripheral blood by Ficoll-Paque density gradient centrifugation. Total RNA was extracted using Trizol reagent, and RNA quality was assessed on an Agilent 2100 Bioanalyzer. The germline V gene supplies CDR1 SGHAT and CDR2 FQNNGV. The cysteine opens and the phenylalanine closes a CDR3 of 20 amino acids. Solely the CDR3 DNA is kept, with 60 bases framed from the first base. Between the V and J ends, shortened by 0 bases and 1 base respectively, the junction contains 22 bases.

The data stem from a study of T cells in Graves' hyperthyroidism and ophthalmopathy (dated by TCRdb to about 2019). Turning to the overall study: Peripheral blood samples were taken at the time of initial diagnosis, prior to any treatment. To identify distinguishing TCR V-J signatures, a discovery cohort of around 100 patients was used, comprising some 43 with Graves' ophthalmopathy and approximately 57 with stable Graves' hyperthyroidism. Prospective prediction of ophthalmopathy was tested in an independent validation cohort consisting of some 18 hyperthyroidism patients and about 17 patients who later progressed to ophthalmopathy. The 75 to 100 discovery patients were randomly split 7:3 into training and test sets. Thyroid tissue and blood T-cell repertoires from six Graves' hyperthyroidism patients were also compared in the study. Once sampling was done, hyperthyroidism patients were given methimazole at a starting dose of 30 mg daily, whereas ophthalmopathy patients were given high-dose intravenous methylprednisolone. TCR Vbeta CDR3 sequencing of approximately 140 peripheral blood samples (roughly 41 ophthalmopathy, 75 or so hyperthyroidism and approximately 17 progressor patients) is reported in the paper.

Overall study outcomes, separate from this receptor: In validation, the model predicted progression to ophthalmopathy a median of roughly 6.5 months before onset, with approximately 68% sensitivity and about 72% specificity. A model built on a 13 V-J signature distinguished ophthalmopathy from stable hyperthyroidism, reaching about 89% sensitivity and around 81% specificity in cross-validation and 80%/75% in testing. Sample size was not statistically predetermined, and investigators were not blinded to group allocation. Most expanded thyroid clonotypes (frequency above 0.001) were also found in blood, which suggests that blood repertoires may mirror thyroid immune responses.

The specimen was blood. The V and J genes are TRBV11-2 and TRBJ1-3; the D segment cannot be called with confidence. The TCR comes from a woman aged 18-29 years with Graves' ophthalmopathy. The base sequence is TGTGCCAGCAGCTTAGATATTTGGACGCCGCCGAGAGATTCTGGAAACACCATATATTTT. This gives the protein CASSLDIWTPPRDSGNTIYF. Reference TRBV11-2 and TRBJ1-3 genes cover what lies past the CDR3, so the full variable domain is EAGVAQSPRYKIIEKRQSVAFWCNPISGHATLYWYQQILGQGPKLLIQFQNNGVVDDSQLPKDRFSAERLKGVDSTLKIQPAKLEDSAVYLCASSLDIWTPPRDSGNTIYFGEGSWLTVV.